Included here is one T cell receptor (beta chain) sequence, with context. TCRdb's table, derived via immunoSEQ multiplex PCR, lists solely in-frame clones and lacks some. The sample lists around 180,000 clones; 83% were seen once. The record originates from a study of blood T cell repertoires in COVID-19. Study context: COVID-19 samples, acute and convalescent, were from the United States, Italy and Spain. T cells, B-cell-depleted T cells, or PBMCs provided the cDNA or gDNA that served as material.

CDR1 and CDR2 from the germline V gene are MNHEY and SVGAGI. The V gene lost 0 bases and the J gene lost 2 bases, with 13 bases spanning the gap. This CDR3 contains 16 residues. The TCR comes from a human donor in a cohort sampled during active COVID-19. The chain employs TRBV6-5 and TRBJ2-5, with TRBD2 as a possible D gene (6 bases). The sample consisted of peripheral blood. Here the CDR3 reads CASSYSSGVQQETQYF. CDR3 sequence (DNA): TGTGCCAGCAGTTACTCTTCGGGGGTTCAGCAAGAGACCCAGTACTTC.